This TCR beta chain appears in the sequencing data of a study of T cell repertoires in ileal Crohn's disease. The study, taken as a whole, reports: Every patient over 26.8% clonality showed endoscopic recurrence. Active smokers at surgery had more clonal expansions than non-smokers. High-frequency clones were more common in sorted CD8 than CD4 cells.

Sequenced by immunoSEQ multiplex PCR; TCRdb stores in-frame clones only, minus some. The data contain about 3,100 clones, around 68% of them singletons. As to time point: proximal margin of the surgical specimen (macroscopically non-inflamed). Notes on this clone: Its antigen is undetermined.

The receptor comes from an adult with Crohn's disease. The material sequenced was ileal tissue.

Here the CDR3 DNA reads TGCGCCAGCAGCTTGGACGTAGCGGCGTCCTACAATGAGCAGTTCTTC. Encoded protein: CASSLDVAASYNEQFF. The rearrangement links TRBV5-1 to TRBJ2-1; possible D gene TRBD2, 6 bases. The CDR3 covers 16 residues. The V gene's germline CDR1 is SGHRS and CDR2 YFSETQ. The V end was cut by 0 bases, the J end by 1 base, with 11 bases between.